A selection of T cell receptor beta chains follows, all from one sample in a study of cytomegalovirus exposure and HLA in healthy donors. The method was immunoSEQ multiplex PCR; TCRdb's version includes in-frame clones alone and lacks a portion of them. This table holds fewer than 400,000 clones, 86% found once. Sample: PBMCs. These receptors were obtained from a woman between 18 and 29 years old in good health and CMV-seronegative. The CDR3 runs from the conserved cysteine through the conserved F or W. The D gene is left open where the match is weak. A clone size is listed for some rows: how often the clone was seen (once, few, many), or a class if it is expanded.

TRBV5-1	-	TRBD1	TRBJ1-4	TGCGCCAGCAGCGTACAGGGGAATGCTAATGAAAAACTGTTTTTT	CASSVQGNANEKLFF
TRBV13	-	-	TRBJ2-1	TGTGCCAGCAGCTTAGAGGACACGGACAATGAGCAGTTCTTC	CASSLEDTDNEQFF
TRBV4-2	-	-	TRBJ2-7	TGTGCCAGCAGCCATTCTAGTACCGAGCAGTACTTC	CASSHSSTEQYF
TRBV5-1	-	-	TRBJ2-7	TGCGCCAGCAGCTTGACTTTATATTTTGGCGGGACCTTCTACGAGCAGTACTTC	CASSLTLYFGGTFYEQYF
TRBV7-3	-	TRBD2	TRBJ2-2	TGTGCCAGCAGCTTCTCCGGGACTAGCGGTTTTGGCGGAACCGGGGAGCTGTTTTTT	CASSFSGTSGFGGTGELFF
TRBV7-2	-	-	TRBJ2-3	TGTGCCAGCAGCCCAGCGAGCACAGATACGCAGTATTTT	CASSPASTDTQYF
TRBV10-3	-	-	TRBJ2-1	TGTGCCATCAGTGCGGATAGCGGTAACAATGAGCAGTTCTTC	CAISADSGNNEQFF
TRBV20-1	-	-	TRBJ2-1	TGCAGTGCTAGGCAGGGATCTGAGCAGTTCTTC	CSARQGSEQFF
TRBV6-6	-	TRBD2	TRBJ2-1	TGTGCCAGCAGGGGTCTAGGAGCTAGCGGGAGTGAGGAGCAGTTCTTC	CASRGLGASGSEEQFF
TRBV6-5	once	-	TRBJ2-4	TGTGCCAGCAGTTACGGCCGTACAGGAGTTCAGTACTTC	CASSYGRTGVQYF
TRBV18	-	-	TRBJ1-4	TGTGCCAGCTCACCACCGGGGACGGGGGGAGAAAAACTGTTTTTT	CASSPPGTGGEKLFF
TRBV15	-	-	TRBJ2-1	TGTGCCACCAGCAGCAGACTAGTTGCCGATGAGCAGTTCTTC	CATSSRLVADEQFF
TRBV6-6	-	-	TRBJ2-7	TGTGCCAGCAGTTACTCGTCGGGGGAGTACGAGCAGTACTTC	CASSYSSGEYEQYF
TRBV5-1	-	-	TRBJ2-7	TGCGCCAGCAGCTTACTAGAGACGTACGAGCAGTACTTC	CASSLLETYEQYF
TRBV28	-	-	TRBJ2-3	TGTGCCAGCAGCCAGAGACCGACATCTTCGGATTTT	CASSQRPTSSDF
TRBV7-3	-	TRBD2	TRBJ2-7	TGTGCCAGCAGTCTACTAGCGGGAGATCCGTACGAGCAGTACTTC	CASSLLAGDPYEQYF
TRBV7-9	-	-	TRBJ1-2	TGTGCCAGCAGCTCCCTGGACTCCGGGTCCTGGTCGGGCTACACCTTC	CASSSLDSGSWSGYTF
TRBV29-1	-	-	TRBJ2-5	TGCAGCGGTGGACAGCAAGAGACCCAGTACTTC	CSGGQQETQYF
TRBV29-1	-	-	TRBJ2-1	TGCAGCGTTGGGTTTCGGGTAGCGACGAATGAGCAGTTCTTC	CSVGFRVATNEQFF
TRBV4-3	-	TRBD2	TRBJ2-1	TGCGCCAGCAGCCAGCTGGACTTAGGCCTAGCGGGTTCACGCAATGAGCAGTTCTTC	CASSQLDLGLAGSRNEQFF
TRBV6-6	-	TRBD2	TRBJ2-1	TGTGCCAGCAGCACGAACAATAGCGGGAGTGTCGATGAGCAGTTCTTC	CASSTNNSGSVDEQFF
TRBV2	-	TRBD2	TRBJ2-7	TGTGCCAACTCACTAGCGCCCATAGACGAGCAGTACTTC	CANSLAPIDEQYF
TRBV2	once	TRBD2	TRBJ2-7	TGTGCCAGCAGTGAAGCGAGGGGACTAGCGGCCTACGAGCAGTACTTC	CASSEARGLAAYEQYF
TRBV28	-	TRBD2	TRBJ2-3	TGTGCCAGCCTTACGGCCCGGGGGCTAGCGGGAGACCGCACAGATACGCAGTATTTT	CASLTARGLAGDRTDTQYF
TRBV9	-	-	TRBJ2-7	TGTGCCAGCAGCGTATTGGGAGACGGCGCATACGAGCAGTACTTC	CASSVLGDGAYEQYF
TRBV28	-	-	TRBJ2-7	TGTGCCAGCAGTCCCTGGGGGGCGGGAGTCCCCGAGCAGTACTTC	CASSPWGAGVPEQYF
TRBV5-1	once	TRBD1	TRBJ1-1	TGCGCCAGCAGCTTCCAGGGACAGGATATGAACACTGAAGCTTTCTTT	CASSFQGQDMNTEAFF
TRBV7-2	-	-	TRBJ1-1	TGTGCCAGCAGCTTAGTCCCTTCCCAGGCTTCTGAAGCTTTCTTT	CASSLVPSQASEAFF
TRBV4-1	once	-	TRBJ2-7	TGCGCCAGCAGCCAAGAAGGAGGCGGCCTCTTCTCCTACGAGCAGTACTTC	CASSQEGGGLFSYEQYF
TRBV6-5	-	-	TRBJ2-4	TGTGCCACCTCTACTGGGGCTAGTCTGTACTTC	CATSTGASLYF
TRBV4-2	once	-	TRBJ1-2	TGTGCCAGCGGGGCGGTGGATAACTATGGCTACACCTTC	CASGAVDNYGYTF
TRBV29-1	once	TRBD2	TRBJ2-1	TGCAGCGTTTATGGGACTAGCGGGAGCAATGAGCAGTTCTTC	CSVYGTSGSNEQFF
TRBV10-3	-	TRBD2	TRBJ2-1	TGTGCCACCGGACTAGCGGGAGTGGTCTGGGAGCAGTTCTTC	CATGLAGVVWEQFF
TRBV7-9	-	-	TRBJ2-7	TGTGCCAGCACCCCCCCTGGCGCAGGTGGGTACGAGCAGTACTTC	CASTPPGAGGYEQYF
TRBV29-1	-	TRBD1	TRBJ1-2	TGCAGCGTTGGATCGGGACAGCTAAACTATGGCTACACCTTC	CSVGSGQLNYGYTF
TRBV29-1	few	TRBD2	TRBJ2-1	TGCAGCGTTGAAACTACTAGCGGGTCCAATGAGCAGTTCTTC	CSVETTSGSNEQFF
TRBV27	once	TRBD2	TRBJ2-7	TGTGCCAGCAGTGGACGACTAGCGCAAACCTACGAGCAGTACTTC	CASSGRLAQTYEQYF
TRBV19	-	TRBD2	TRBJ2-1	TGTGCCAGTAGTTGGCTAGCGGGGGAGCAGTTCTTC	CASSWLAGEQFF
TRBV6-5	-	-	TRBJ1-3	TGTGCCAGCAGTCCCGGGGGGGGCTCTGGAAACACCATATATTTT	CASSPGGGSGNTIYF
TRBV25-1	few	-	TRBJ2-7	TGTGCCAGCAGTGATCCCCAAGACAGGACCTACGAGCAGTACTTC	CASSDPQDRTYEQYF
TRBV9	-	TRBD2	TRBJ2-7	TGTGCCAGCAGCGTAGGGCCCGGGGGGGAGCAGTACTTC	CASSVGPGGEQYF
TRBV6-6	few	TRBD1	TRBJ2-1	TGTGCCAGCAGTGGGGACAGTTGGAATGAGCAGTTCTTC	CASSGDSWNEQFF
TRBV27	-	TRBD2	TRBJ2-7	TGTGCCAGCAGTTTATCAGCGGGGGTAATCTCCTACGAGCAGTACTTC	CASSLSAGVISYEQYF
TRBV5-1	-	TRBD1	TRBJ2-1	TGCGCCAGCGGGGCGGGACAGGGGCGGAACAATGAGCAGTTCTTC	CASGAGQGRNNEQFF
TRBV6-5	-	-	TRBJ1-1	TGTGCCAGCAGTTCACAGGGAGTCGGGACTGAAGCTTTCTTT	CASSSQGVGTEAFF
TRBV29-1	-	TRBD2	TRBJ2-1	TGCAGCGTTGACGTTAGCGGGAGGCCTGAGAGCTCCTACAATGAGCAGTTCTTC	CSVDVSGRPESSYNEQFF
TRBV29-1	once	TRBD2	TRBJ2-1	TGCAGCTATACGGGACTAGCGCTCTACAATGAGCAGTTCTTC	CSYTGLALYNEQFF
TRBV6-5	once	TRBD2	TRBJ2-1	TGTGCCAGCAGTTCCCTAGCGGGAGTCACCTACAATGAGCAGTTCTTC	CASSSLAGVTYNEQFF
TRBV29-1	-	TRBD2	TRBJ2-1	TGCAGCGTTGACGCGTGGGGCGGGAGAAATGAGCAGTTCTTC	CSVDAWGGRNEQFF
TRBV2	-	TRBD2	TRBJ2-5	TGTGCCTCTAGCGGGAGGACGGAGACCCAGTACTTC	CASSGRTETQYF
TRBV20-1	-	-	TRBJ1-2	TGCAGTGCTACAGGGTTTGGTGGCTACACCTTC	CSATGFGGYTF
TRBV25-1	-	TRBD1	TRBJ1-3	TGTGCCAGCAGTGACACGACAGGGGATGGAAACACCATATATTTT	CASSDTTGDGNTIYF
TRBV5-1	-	TRBD2	TRBJ2-1	TGCGCCAGCGGTCTAGCGGGTACCTCCTACAATGAGCAGTTCTTC	CASGLAGTSYNEQFF
TRBV4-1	-	-	TRBJ2-7	TGCGCCAGCAGCCAAGGCGGTTCTGGAGCCTACGAGCAGTACTTC	CASSQGGSGAYEQYF
TRBV27	-	TRBD1	TRBJ2-5	TGTGCCAGCAGTTCCATGCAGGGGGCGATTGAGACCCAGTACTTC	CASSSMQGAIETQYF
TRBV5-1	-	-	TRBJ2-1	TGCGCCAGCAGCTTGGGGACAGATTACAATGAGCAGTTCTTC	CASSLGTDYNEQFF